This T cell receptor (beta chain) was sequenced during a study of beta chain features in type 1 diabetes. The wider study: The patient and healthy donor groups were comparable for age, gender and cell yields.

V lost 0 bases, J lost 4 bases, and 4 bases stayed unmatched. Germline V lookup: CDR1 SQVTM, CDR2 ANQGSEA. The CDR3 length is 14 residues. Findings of the study overall: All four CD4+ subsets from Type 1 diabetes patients carried moderately but significantly shorter TCRB CDR3s. TCRB repertoires of naive, central memory and Treg cells appeared more similar among patients than among healthy donors.

Every bit of the isolated RNA underwent reverse transcription, so sequencing read expressed TCRB transcripts. Assay used: immunoSEQ multiplex PCR; TCRdb lists only in-frame clones, some missing. This sample has approximately 730,000 clones, with roughly 12% found just once. Isolation of CD4+ naive, central memory, regulatory and stem cell-like memory cells was achieved by sorting via CD45RO/CCR7/CD25/CD127/CD95/CD27. About this clone itself: Its antigen is as yet unknown.

The source is a young man with type 1 diabetes. The sample consisted of naive CD4+ T cells from blood. The chain is built from TRBV29-1 and TRBJ1-2; 8 bases map to TRBD1. CDR3 DNA sequence: TGCAGCGTTGAAGACCTCGGACAGGGCTATGGCTACACCTTC. Protein sequence: CSVEDLGQGYGYTF.